The TCR beta chain described here comes from a study of blood T cell repertoires in COVID-19. Study-wide background: Whether acute or convalescent, the COVID-19 samples came from the United States, Italy and Spain. Sources were T cells, B-cell-depleted T cells, or PBMCs; the material itself was cDNA or gDNA.

Authors' data handling: Amplification of reference gene primers provided the estimated nucleated cell counts. The assay was immunoSEQ multiplex PCR, and TCRdb's table has in-frame clones only and misses some. D and trimming were read from the DNA, whereas the V and J calls and clone size are those reported in that table. The sample carries 3,000 to 4,000 clones, 80% to 90% recorded once. Trimming at V came to 2 bases and at J to 0 bases, leaving 4 bases not matched to a gene. Germline CDR1 and CDR2: SQVTM and ANQGSEA. The CDR3 covers 16 residues. This chain connects TRBV29-1 to TRBJ2-3; the match to TRBD2 covers 11 bases. The sequence was obtained from a human donor with active COVID-19. The donor label of this sample is uncertain. Source material: peripheral blood. The CDR3 protein is CSVELAGGRSTDTQYF. As DNA, the CDR3 is TGCAGCGTTGAACTAGCGGGAGGACGAAGCACAGATACGCAGTATTTT.